This T cell receptor beta chain was profiled in a study of vaccination effects on CD4 cells after COVID-19. As for the study in general: Samples were taken post-vaccine, and their median timing was 72 days after the second dose. Study-level points and caveats: After vaccination, at late timepoints, clones induced by infection and by vaccine contracted markedly.

On this clone itself: Its antigen is not identified.

V lost 1 base to trimming and J lost 10 bases; unmatched junction nucleotides: 25. CDR3 length: 21 amino acids. CDR1 and CDR2 from the germline V gene are SGHRS and YFSETQ. In the ViraFEST assay, antigen-specific CD4+ clonotypes were identified by expansion after peptide-pool stimulation. Following 10 days of culture, CD4+ T cells were isolated. Each participant was administered two doses of either the BNT162b2 or the mRNA-1273 vaccine. Clones were read by immunoSEQ multiplex PCR, and TCRdb kept only the in-frame ones, dropping some. In the table there are 24,000 or so clones, 70% to 80% of which are singletons.

Material: CD4+ T cells from PBMCs cultured with HCoV-229E spike peptides, obtained after COVID-19 vaccination. The V gene is TRBV5-1, the J gene TRBJ1-6, with 8 bases lining up with TRBD1. This TCR was recovered from a human donor who received a COVID-19 vaccine. The chain's CDR3 is CASSLNRSGTGFFGRGSPLHF. The CDR3 DNA reads as TGCGCCAGCAGCTTGAACCGATCCGGGACAGGTTTTTTCGGTCGGGGGTCACCCCTCCACTTT.